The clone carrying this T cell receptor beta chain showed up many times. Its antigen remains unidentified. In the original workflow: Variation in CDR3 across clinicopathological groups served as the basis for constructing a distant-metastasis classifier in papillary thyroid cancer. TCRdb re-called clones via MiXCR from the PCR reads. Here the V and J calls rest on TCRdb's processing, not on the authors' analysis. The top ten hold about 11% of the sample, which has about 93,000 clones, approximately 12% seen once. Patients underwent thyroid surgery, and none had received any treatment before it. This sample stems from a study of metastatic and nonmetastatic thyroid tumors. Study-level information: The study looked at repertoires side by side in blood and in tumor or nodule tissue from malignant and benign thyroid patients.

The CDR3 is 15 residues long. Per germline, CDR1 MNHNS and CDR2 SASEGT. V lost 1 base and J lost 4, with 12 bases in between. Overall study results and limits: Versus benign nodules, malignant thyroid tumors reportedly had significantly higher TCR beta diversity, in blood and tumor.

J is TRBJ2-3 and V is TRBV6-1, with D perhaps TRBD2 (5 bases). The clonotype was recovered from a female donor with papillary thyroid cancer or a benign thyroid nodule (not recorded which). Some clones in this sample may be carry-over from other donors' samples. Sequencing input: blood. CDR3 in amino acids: CASSEELGSADTQYF. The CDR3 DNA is TGTGCCAGCAGTGAAGAACTAGGCAGCGCAGATACGCAGTATTTT.